This TCR beta chain was recovered during a study of OX40 agonist ivuxolimab in advanced cancers. Study details: Antecedent anti-PD-1, anti-PD-L1 or anti-CTLA-4 therapy was permissible, with 40% having received some. Partial responses were observed in three patients, of whom one had hepatocellular carcinoma and two had cutaneous melanoma. General study findings and limits: At doses 0.1 to 3.0 mg/kg, CD4+ and CD8+ clones expanded.

In regard to this clone: Antigen unknown.

TCRdb's table, derived via immunoSEQ multiplex PCR, lists solely in-frame clones and lacks some. The sample holds under 80,000 clones, 90% seen once. The source was CD4+ or CD8+ T cells sorted from blood, collected in a trial of the OX40 agonist ivuxolimab. The receptor was derived from an adult with an advanced solid tumor such as melanoma, head and neck, liver or kidney cancer.

In DNA, the CDR3 is TGTGCCAGCAGTGGGGGGGGACCGTTTCAGGCGAGCTACACCTTC. This encodes CASSGGGPFQASYTF. The rearrangement joins TRBV6-1 to TRBJ1-2, with D perhaps TRBD1 (5 bases). This CDR3 has 15 residues. V gave up 4 bases and J gave up 9 bases, with 21 bases separating them. Germline CDR1 is MNHNS and CDR2 is SASEGT.